This TCR beta chain was documented in a study of OX40 agonist ivuxolimab in advanced cancers. Study background: Patients with hepatocellular carcinoma, melanoma, renal cell or head and neck cancer made up the dose-escalation patients.

At cycle 4 day 1, cycle 7 day 1, and baseline, blood was sampled. The germline gives CDR1 SNHLY, CDR2 FYNNEI. V was clipped by 4 bases and J by 8 bases, with 17 bases between them. This CDR3 is built from 15 residues. Study-level findings and limits: Dosing at 0.1 to 3.0 mg/kg was accompanied by clonal expansion of CD4+ and CD8+ blood T cells by week 6. The mean number of expanded clones was higher in CD8+ T cells than in CD4+.

As to this clone: What it binds is unknown.

Produced via immunoSEQ multiplex PCR; TCRdb's table is partial and in-frame only. The sample has roughly 92,000 clones; about 90% are singletons. The sequence came from an adult with an advanced solid tumor such as melanoma, head and neck, liver or kidney cancer. This specimen consisted of CD4+ or CD8+ T cells sorted from blood, obtained in a trial of the OX40 agonist ivuxolimab. The rearrangement joins TRBV2 to TRBJ1-4; D is perhaps TRBD1 (5 bases). CDR3 coding DNA: TGTGCCAGCAGTGTTGGGGGGTTAACTCGGGAAAAACTGTTTTTT. This gives the protein CASSVGGLTREKLFF.